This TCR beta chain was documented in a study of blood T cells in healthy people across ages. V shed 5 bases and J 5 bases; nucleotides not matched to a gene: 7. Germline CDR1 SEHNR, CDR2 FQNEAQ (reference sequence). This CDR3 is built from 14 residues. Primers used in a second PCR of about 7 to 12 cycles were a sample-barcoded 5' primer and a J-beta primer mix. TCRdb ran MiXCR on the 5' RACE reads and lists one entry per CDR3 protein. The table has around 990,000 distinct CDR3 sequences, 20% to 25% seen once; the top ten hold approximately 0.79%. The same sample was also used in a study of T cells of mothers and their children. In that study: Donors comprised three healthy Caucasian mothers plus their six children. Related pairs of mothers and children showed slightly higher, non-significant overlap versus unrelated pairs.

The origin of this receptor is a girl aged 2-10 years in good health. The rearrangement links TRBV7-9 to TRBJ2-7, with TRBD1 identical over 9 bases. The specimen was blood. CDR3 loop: CASSRDRELDEQYF. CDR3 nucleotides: TGTGCCAGCAGCCGGGACAGGGAATTAGACGAGCAGTACTTC.